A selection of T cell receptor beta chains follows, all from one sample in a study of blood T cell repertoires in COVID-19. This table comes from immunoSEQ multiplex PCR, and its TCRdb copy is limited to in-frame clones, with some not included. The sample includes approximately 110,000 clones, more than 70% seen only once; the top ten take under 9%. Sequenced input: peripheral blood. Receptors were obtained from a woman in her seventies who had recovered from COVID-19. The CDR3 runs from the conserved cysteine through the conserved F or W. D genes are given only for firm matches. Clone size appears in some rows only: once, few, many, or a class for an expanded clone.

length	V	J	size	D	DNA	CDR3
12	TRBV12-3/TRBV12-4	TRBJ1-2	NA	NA	TGTGCCAGCAGTCTGCAGGGCTATGGCTACACCTTC	CASSLQGYGYTF
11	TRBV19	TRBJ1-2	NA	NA	TGTGCCAGTTCCACAGATTATGGCTACACCTTC	CASSTDYGYTF
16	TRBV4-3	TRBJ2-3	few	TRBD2	TGCGCCAGCAGCCAAGATCTAGCGGGAGCCACAGATACGCAGTATTTT	CASSQDLAGATDTQYF
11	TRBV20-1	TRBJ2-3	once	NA	TGCAGTGTCTTTAGCACAGATACGCAGTATTTT	CSVFSTDTQYF
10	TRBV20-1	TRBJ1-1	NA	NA	TGCAGTGCTAGGTACTCGAGGGTTTTCTTT	CSARYSRVFF
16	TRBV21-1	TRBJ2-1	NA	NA	TGTGCCAGCAGCCCCTCGACTAGCGGGAGGTACAATGAGCAGTTCTTC	CASSPSTSGRYNEQFF
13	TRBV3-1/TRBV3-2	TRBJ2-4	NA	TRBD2	TGTGCCAGCAGCCAGGGCACTAGCGGAGCCGAGTACTTC	CASSQGTSGAEYF
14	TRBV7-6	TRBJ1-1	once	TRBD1	TGTGCCAGCGGAAGGGGCAGGGGGAGCTCTGAAGCTTTCTTT	CASGRGRGSSEAFF
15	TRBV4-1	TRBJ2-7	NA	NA	TGCGCCAGCAGCCAAGATCCGGGTCGATCCTACGAGCAGTACTTC	CASSQDPGRSYEQYF
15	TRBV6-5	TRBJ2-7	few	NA	TGTGCCAGCCTCGAAGGAGCACGACTAACCTACGAGCAGTACTTC	CASLEGARLTYEQYF
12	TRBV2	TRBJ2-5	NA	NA	TGTGCCAGCGACAGGCGGCAAGAGACCCAGTACTTC	CASDRRQETQYF
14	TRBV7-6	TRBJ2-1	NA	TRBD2	TGTGCCAGCAGCTTAGCGTCGGGAGGCAATGAGCAGTTCTTC	CASSLASGGNEQFF
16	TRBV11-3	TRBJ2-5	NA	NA	TGTGCCAGCAGCTTAGACAATGAGGGTTCTCAAGAGACCCAGTACTTC	CASSLDNEGSQETQYF
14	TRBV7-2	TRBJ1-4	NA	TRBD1	TGTGCCAGCAGCGGGCGGACAGGGGATGAAAAACTGTTTTTT	CASSGRTGDEKLFF
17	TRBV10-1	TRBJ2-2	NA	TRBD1	TGCGCCAGCAGGGAAGAGGGGGACAGACCCCCTCCAGGGGAGCTGTTTTTT	CASREEGDRPPPGELFF
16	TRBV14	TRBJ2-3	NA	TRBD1	TGTGCCAGCAGCCAATTGGGACAGGGGTACACAGATACGCAGTATTTT	CASSQLGQGYTDTQYF
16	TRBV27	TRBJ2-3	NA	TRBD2	TGTGCCAGCAGACGGAAGCGGGGGGTGTTAGTAGATACGCAGTATTTT	CASRRKRGVLVDTQYF
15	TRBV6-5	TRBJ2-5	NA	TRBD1	TGTGCCAGCAGTTACTCTGGGACAGGGCGGGAGACCCAGTACTTC	CASSYSGTGRETQYF
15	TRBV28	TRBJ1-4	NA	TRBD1	TGTGCCAGCAGTCCAGAAGGGACAGCCTATGAAAAACTGTTTTTT	CASSPEGTAYEKLFF
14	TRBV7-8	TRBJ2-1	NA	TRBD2	TGTGCCAGCAGCTTAGCCCTAACTAGCGGTACGCAGTTCTTC	CASSLALTSGTQFF
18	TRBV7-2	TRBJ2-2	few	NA	TGTGCCAGCAGCTCCCGGGACTCCAGCTGGGGAGACACCGGGGAGCTGTTTTTT	CASSSRDSSWGDTGELFF
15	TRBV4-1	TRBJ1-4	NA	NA	TGCGCCAGCAGCCAAGAACGGCCGACTCAGGAAAAACTGTTTTTT	CASSQERPTQEKLFF
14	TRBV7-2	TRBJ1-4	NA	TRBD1	TGTGCCAGCAGCCGGGACAGTTCAAATGAAAAACTGTTTTTT	CASSRDSSNEKLFF
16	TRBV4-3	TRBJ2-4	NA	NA	TGCGCCAGCAGCCTGAGTCTCTCACAGGGCCAAGACATTCAGTACTTC	CASSLSLSQGQDIQYF
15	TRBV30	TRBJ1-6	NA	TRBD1	TGTGCCTGGGACACCGGGACAGGGTACAATTCACCCCTCCACTTT	CAWDTGTGYNSPLHF
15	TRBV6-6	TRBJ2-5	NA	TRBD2	TGTGCCAGCAGACACGCTAGCGGGGGGCTAGAGACCCAGTACTTC	CASRHASGGLETQYF
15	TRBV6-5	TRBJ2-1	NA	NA	TGTGCCAGCAGTACCGTTCGGGGGTCCCCGCATGAGCAGTTCTTC	CASSTVRGSPHEQFF
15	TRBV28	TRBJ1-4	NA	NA	TGTGCCAGCAGCCTCACCGACGGCGGGGGCGAAAAACTGTTTTTT	CASSLTDGGGEKLFF
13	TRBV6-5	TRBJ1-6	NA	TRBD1	TGTGCCAGCTTGGACAGGGGATATTCACCCCTCCACTTT	CASLDRGYSPLHF
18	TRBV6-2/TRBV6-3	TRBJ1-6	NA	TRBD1	TGTGCCAGCAGTTCCCGCATGACAGGGGCGCTTCGTAATTCACCCCTCCACTTT	CASSSRMTGALRNSPLHF
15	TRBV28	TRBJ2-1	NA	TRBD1	TGTGCCAGCAGAGGGACAGGGATAGCCTACAATGAGCAGTTCTTC	CASRGTGIAYNEQFF
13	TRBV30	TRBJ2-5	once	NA	TGTGCCTGGAGGGAAGGAGGGCGAGAGACCCAGTACTTC	CAWREGGRETQYF
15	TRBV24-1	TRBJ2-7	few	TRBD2	TGTGCCACCAGTGACCCTGGGACTAGTTCCTACGAGCAGTACTTC	CATSDPGTSSYEQYF
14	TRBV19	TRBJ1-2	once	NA	TGTGCCAGTAGTTCGACAGGCTTGCGAGATGGCTACACCTTC	CASSSTGLRDGYTF
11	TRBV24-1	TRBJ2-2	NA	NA	TGTGCCACAGGGGCAGGGGATGAGCTGTTTTTT	CATGAGDELFF
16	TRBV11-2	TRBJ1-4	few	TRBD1	TGTGCCAGCAGCTTACCCCCCGGGCAGGGGGGAGAAAAACTGTTTTTT	CASSLPPGQGGEKLFF
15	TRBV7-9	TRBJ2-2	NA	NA	TGTGCCAGCAGCTTCCTCGGGGAATGGACCGGGGAGCTGTTTTTT	CASSFLGEWTGELFF
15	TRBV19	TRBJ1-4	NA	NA	TGTGCCAGTAGTATCCCCCTAGTTTGGCCTGTTGAAGGGTTTTTT	CASSIPLVWPVEGFF
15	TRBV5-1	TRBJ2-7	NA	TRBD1	TGCGCCAGCAGCTTGGTAGTGGGACAGGGATACGAGCAGTACTTC	CASSLVVGQGYEQYF
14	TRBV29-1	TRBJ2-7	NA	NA	TGCAGCGTTGAAGGGGAGGGCAGGGGCTACGAGCAGTACTTC	CSVEGEGRGYEQYF
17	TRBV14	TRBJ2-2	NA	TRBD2	TGTGCCAGCAGCCAAGATCCTAGCGGGACCTTCACCGGGGAGCTGTTTTTT	CASSQDPSGTFTGELFF
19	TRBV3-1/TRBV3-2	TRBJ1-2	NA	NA	TGTGCCAGCAGCCAAGAGGCCGGGGGTTCCTTTTTGCGGGGATGTGGCTACACCTTC	CASSQEAGGSFLRGCGYTF
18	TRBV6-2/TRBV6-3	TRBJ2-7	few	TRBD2	TGTGCCAGCAGTCCCCGACGTGGGACTAGCGGCATCACCTACGAGCAGTACTTC	CASSPRRGTSGITYEQYF
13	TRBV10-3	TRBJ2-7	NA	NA	TGTGCCATCAGTGAAAACAGGGACTACGAGCAGTACTTC	CAISENRDYEQYF
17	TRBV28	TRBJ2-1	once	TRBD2	TGTGCCAGCAGTTTTCCCCTTAGCGGGGGACCCTACAATGAGCAGTTCTTC	CASSFPLSGGPYNEQFF
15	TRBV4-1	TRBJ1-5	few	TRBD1	TGCGCCAGCAGTCTTATGACAGGGGGCGGGCAGCCCCAGCATTTT	CASSLMTGGGQPQHF
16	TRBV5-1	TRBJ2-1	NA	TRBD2	TGCGCCAGCAGCTGGCTAGCGGGGGCCCTAGGGAATGAGCAGTTCTTC	CASSWLAGALGNEQFF
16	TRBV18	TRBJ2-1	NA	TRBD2	TGTGCCAGCTCACCACCGTCGGCTAGCGGGAGGGTTGAGCAGTTCTTC	CASSPPSASGRVEQFF
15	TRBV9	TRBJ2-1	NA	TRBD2	TGTGCCAGCAGCGTCGGCGGGGGGGACAACAATGAGCAGTTCTTC	CASSVGGGDNNEQFF
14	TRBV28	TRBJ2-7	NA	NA	TGTGCCAGCAGTCCCTGGACGGGGAGATACGAGCAGTACTTC	CASSPWTGRYEQYF
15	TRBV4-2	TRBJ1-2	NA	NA	TGTGCCAGCAGCCAAGATTATGAGACAGCACGGGGCTACACCTTC	CASSQDYETARGYTF
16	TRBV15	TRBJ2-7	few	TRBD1	TGTGCCACCAGCAGGGACCTGGGGACAGGCTCCTACGAGCAGTACTTC	CATSRDLGTGSYEQYF
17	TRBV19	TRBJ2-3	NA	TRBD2	TGTGCCAGTAGTATAGGGCTTAGCGGGGGAAGCACAGATACGCAGTATTTT	CASSIGLSGGSTDTQYF
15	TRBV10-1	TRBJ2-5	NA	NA	TGCGCCAGGAGGCCCCTCGGGGGGCGACAAGAGACCCAGTACTTC	CARRPLGGRQETQYF
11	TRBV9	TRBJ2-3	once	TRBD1	TGTGCCAGCAGAGGGGGCGGTACGCAGTATTTT	CASRGGGTQYF